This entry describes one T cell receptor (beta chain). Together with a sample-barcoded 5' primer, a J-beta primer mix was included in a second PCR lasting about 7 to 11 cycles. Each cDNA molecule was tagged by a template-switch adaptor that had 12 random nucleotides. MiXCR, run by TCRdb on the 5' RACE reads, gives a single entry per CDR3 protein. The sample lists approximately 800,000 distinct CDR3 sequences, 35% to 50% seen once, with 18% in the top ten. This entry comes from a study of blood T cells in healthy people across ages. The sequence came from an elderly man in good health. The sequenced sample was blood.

CDR3 DNA: TGTGCCACCAGCAGAACAAAGACAGGGGGCGGCGACTACACCTTC. Translation: CATSRTKTGGGDYTF. The rearrangement uses TRBV15 and TRBJ1-2, with TRBD1 matching over 10 bases. V shed 2 bases and J 10 bases; nucleotides not matched to a gene: 10. The CDR3 has 15 residues. Germline V lookup: CDR1 LNHNV, CDR2 YYDKDF (reference sequence).